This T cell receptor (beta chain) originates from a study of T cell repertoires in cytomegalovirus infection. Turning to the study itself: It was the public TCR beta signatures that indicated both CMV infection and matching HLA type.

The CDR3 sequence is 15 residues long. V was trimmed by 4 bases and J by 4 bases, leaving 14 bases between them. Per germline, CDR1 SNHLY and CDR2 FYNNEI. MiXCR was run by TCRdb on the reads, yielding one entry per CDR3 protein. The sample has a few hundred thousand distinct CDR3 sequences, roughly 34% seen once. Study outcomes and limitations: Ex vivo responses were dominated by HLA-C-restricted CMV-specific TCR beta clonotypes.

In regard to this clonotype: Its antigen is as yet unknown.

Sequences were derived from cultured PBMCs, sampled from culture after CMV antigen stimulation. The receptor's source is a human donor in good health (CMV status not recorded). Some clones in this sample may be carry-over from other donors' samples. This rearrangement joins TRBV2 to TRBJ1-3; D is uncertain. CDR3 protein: CASSVDSSRGNTIYF. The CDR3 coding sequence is TGTGCCAGCAGTGTCGACTCTTCGAGGGGAAACACCATATATTTT.